One sample yielded the 10 T cell receptor beta chains listed below, sequenced in a study of early T cells in non-severe SARS-CoV-2 infection (dated by TCRdb to the early 2020s). Library method: 5' RACE. TCRdb shows the sequencer as NextSeq 500. Starting from the raw public reads, TCRdb applied fastp trimming at Q25, assembled clones with MiXCR and retained in-frame beta chains. Rows are unified per CDR3 protein, each entry keeping the most common DNA and genes. A total of some 81,000 distinct CDR3 sequences appear in this sample, over 9% of them only once. Clones ranked in the top ten supply nearly 5% of the sample. Sequenced input: whole blood. The source is an adult who was a healthcare worker with PCR-confirmed SARS-CoV-2 infection or an uninfected control (not recorded which).

This clonotype occurred a few times. The chain couples TRBV3-1 to TRBJ2-7; TRBD1 matches 9 bases. V trimming: 4 bases; J trimming: 10 bases; junction bases outside the gene matches: 8. Germline values: CDR1 LGHDT, CDR2 YNNKEL (reference sequence). CDR3 length: 13 residues. The CDR3 here is CASSPRTGAGQYF. In nucleotides, the CDR3 is TGTGCCAGCAGCCCTAGGACAGGGGCTGGACAGTACTTC.

Ten or more counts support this clonotype. The chain couples TRBV10-3 to TRBJ2-1; 10 bases agree with TRBD2. Germline CDR1 reads ENHRY; CDR2 reads SYGVKD. This CDR3 is 14 amino acids long. The trim removed 10 bases at V and 8 bases at J, leaving 11 bases unmatched. The CDR3 bases are TGTGCCACTTTCGAAGCGGGAGGGAAGGATGAGCAGTTCTTC. It translates to CATFEAGGKDEQFF.

This clonotype has ten or more counts. The chain has TRBV11-2 and TRBJ2-3, with 12 bases matching TRBD2. Unmatched junction bases numbered 7, after V lost 5 bases and J lost 4 bases. The germline V gene encodes CDR1 SGHAT and CDR2 FQNNGV. The CDR3 contains 16 residues. The CDR3 is CASSPTTSGSSDTQYF. As DNA, the CDR3 is TGTGCCAGCAGCCCAACGACTAGCGGGAGTTCAGATACGCAGTATTTT.

The sample holds a few counts of this clonotype. This chain joins TRBV20-1 and TRBJ2-3; 11 positions agree with TRBD2. V shed 5 bases, J shed 3 bases, and the junction held 1 base outside the gene matches. Germline CDR1 DFQATT, CDR2 SNEGSKA (reference sequence). The CDR3 covers 13 residues. The DNA for the CDR3 is TGCAGTGCTCCTAGCGGGGGGACAGATACGCAGTATTTT. It encodes CSAPSGGTDTQYF.

This clonotype has a count of ten or more. The rearrangement links TRBV20-1 to TRBJ1-2, with no clear D. The CDR3 is 11 residues long. Between the trimmed V and J ends, which lost 6 bases and 8 bases, there was a span of 13 bases. Germline V CDR1 and CDR2: DFQATT, SNEGSKA (reference sequence). The CDR3 sequence is CSAKAAGGYTF. Written as DNA, the CDR3 is TGCAGTGCGAAGGCGGCGGGCGGCTACACCTTC.

In nucleotides, the CDR3 is TGTGCCAGCAGTCAGGGCGATACGTACTTC. Translation gives CASSQGDTYF. The chain links TRBV25-1 to TRBJ2-5, with D possibly being TRBD1 (5 bases). Trimming removed 5 bases at V and 13 bases at J, with 11 bases between. This CDR3 comprises 10 residues. From germline, CDR1 is MGHDK and CDR2 SYGVNS.

At least ten counts were recorded for this clonotype. The V and J genes are TRBV5-1 and TRBJ1-2; no firm D call. V shed 0 bases and J shed 6 bases, with 18 bases lying between them. Germline CDR1 and CDR2: SGHRS and YFSETQ. This CDR3 comprises 16 residues. The CDR3 DNA reads TGCGCCAGCAGCTTGGCCGAGGGAATAGGATTTGATGGCTACACCTTC. Translated, it gives CASSLAEGIGFDGYTF.

J is TRBJ1-6 and V is TRBV6-5; D ambiguous. The germline V and J ends were trimmed by 2 bases and 7 bases, with 9 bases remaining between them. Germline-derived CDR1 and CDR2 are MNHEY and SVGAGI. The CDR3 totals 14 residues. In DNA form, the CDR3 reads TGTGCCAGCAGTTACGCCGTAGGGAATTCACCCCTCCACTTT. Protein sequence: CASSYAVGNSPLHF.

There are many counts of this clonotype. This chain uses TRBV20-1 with TRBJ2-7; the match to TRBD2 covers 8 bases. This CDR3 spans 15 amino acids. The V and J ends lost 5 bases and 2 bases, in that order; junction bases with no gene match: 11. Germline CDR1 reads DFQATT; CDR2 reads SNEGSKA (reference sequence). CDR3 sequence: CSAGGAGVLTYEQYF. The CDR3 DNA sequence: TGCAGTGCTGGAGGAGCGGGAGTCCTAACCTACGAGCAGTACTTC.

This clonotype has only one observation. The chain couples TRBV5-4 to TRBJ2-1, with 12 bases aligning to TRBD2. The CDR3 extends over 15 amino acids. Looked up from germline, CDR1 is SGHNT and CDR2 is YYREEE (reference sequence). Losses at the gene ends were 3 bases for V and 7 bases for J; bases not matched to a gene: 5. The CDR3 nucleotides read TGTGCCAGCAGCTCCGGACTAGCGGGGCTTAATGAGCAGTTCTTC. Its translation is CASSSGLAGLNEQFF.